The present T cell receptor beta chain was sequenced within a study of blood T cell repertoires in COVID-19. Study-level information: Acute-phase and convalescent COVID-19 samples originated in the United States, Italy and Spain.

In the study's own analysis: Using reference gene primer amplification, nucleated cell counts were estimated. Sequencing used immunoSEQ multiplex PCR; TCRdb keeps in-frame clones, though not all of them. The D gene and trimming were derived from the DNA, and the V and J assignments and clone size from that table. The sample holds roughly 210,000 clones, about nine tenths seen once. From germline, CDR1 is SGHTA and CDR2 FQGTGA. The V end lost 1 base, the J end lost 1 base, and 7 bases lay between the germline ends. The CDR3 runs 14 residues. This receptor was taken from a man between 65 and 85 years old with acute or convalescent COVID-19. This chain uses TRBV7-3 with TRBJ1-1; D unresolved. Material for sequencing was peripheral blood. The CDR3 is CASSLSGTNTEAFF. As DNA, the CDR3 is TGTGCCAGCAGCTTAAGTGGCACGAACACTGAAGCTTTCTTT.